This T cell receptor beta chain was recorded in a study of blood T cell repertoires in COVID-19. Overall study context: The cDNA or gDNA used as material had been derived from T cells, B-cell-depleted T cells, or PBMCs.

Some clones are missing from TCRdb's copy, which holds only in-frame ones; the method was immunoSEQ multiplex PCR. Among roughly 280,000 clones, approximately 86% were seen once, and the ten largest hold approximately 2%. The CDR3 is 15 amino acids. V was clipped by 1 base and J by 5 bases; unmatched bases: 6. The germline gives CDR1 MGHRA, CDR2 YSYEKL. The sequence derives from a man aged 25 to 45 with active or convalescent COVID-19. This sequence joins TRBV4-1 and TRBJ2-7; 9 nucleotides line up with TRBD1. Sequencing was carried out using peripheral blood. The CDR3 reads CASSQVGQGSNEQYF. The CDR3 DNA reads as TGCGCCAGCAGCCAAGTGGGACAGGGATCGAACGAGCAGTACTTC.